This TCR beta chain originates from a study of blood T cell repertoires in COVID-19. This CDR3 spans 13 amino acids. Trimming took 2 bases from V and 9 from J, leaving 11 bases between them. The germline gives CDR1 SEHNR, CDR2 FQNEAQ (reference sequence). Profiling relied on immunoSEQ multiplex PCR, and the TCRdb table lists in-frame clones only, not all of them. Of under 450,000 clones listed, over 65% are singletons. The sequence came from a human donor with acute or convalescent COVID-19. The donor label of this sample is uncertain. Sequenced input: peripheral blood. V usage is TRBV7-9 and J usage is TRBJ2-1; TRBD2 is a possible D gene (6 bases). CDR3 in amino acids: CASSLWRVSEQFF. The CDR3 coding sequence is TGTGCCAGCAGCTTATGGAGGGTCAGTGAGCAGTTCTTC.